This TCR beta chain was retrieved from a study of identical twins. Study results and limitations: Donors were not followed over many years; analysis was cross-sectional. Partial confounding of zero-insertion analyses by invariant MAIT and iNKT cells was possible.

CDR1 MNHEY and CDR2 SMNVEV come from the germline V gene (reference sequence). J was trimmed by 2 bases and V by 6 bases; bases with no gene match: 15. The CDR3 extends over 17 amino acids. Only healthy Caucasians were included as donors. A universal primer site was added by template switching, and unique molecular identifiers were carried by the cDNA. TCRdb fed the 5' RACE reads into MiXCR, producing one record per CDR3 protein. Here the sample spans roughly 1.6 million distinct CDR3 sequences, 32% being singletons. This clonotype was observed a few times. Its antigen is still unknown. This clonotype originated in a newborn girl in good health. The sequenced sample consisted of cord blood. The rearrangement links TRBV27 to TRBJ2-7; 8 bases are a match to TRBD1. The CDR3 sequence is CASSPRTPGQGPYEQYF. In DNA form, the CDR3 reads TGTGCCAGCAGCCCAAGGACCCCTGGACAGGGCCCCTACGAGCAGTACTTC.